What follows are 24 T cell receptor beta chains derived from one specimen sequenced in a study of T cell responses to AZD1222 COVID-19 vaccine. Method: immunoSEQ multiplex PCR; TCRdb's copy keeps in-frame clones and lacks some. Counted here are 150,000 to 200,000 clones, 90% to 95% occurring once; the ten biggest clones make up 1.5% to 2%. The specimen was peripheral blood, collected 28 days after the second AZD1222 dose. Receptors originate from an adult who received the AZD1222 COVID-19 vaccine.

The chain employs TRBV2 and TRBJ2-1; 8 bases fit TRBD1. J gave up 0 bases and V 6 bases, and 7 bases lay outside the gene matches. This CDR3 has 16 amino acids. Germline V lookup: CDR1 SNHLY, CDR2 FYNNEI. The CDR3 is CASRRTGGTSYNEQFF. The CDR3 coding sequence is TGTGCCAGCAGGCGTACAGGGGGTACCTCCTACAATGAGCAGTTCTTC.

The rearrangement links TRBV27 to TRBJ2-5; TRBD2 might be the D (6 bases). From germline, CDR1 is MNHEY and CDR2 SMNVEV (reference sequence). This CDR3 is 14 amino acids long. Trimming left V 2 bases short and J 5 bases short, with 12 bases between. The CDR3 sequence is CASSLGTSMETQYF. DNA of the CDR3: TGTGCCAGCAGTTTAGGAACTAGCATGGAGACCCAGTACTTC.

V and J are TRBV5-5 and TRBJ1-2; the D is unclear. V was pared by 1 base and J by 4 bases, with 8 bases between. The CDR3 runs to 13 residues. Germline V gene sequence: CDR1 SGHKS, CDR2 YYEKEE (reference sequence). CDR3 sequence reads: CASSLSLLYGYTF. The CDR3 DNA sequence: TGTGCCAGCAGCTTGAGCCTCCTCTATGGCTACACCTTC.

CDR3 amino acids: CASLGGVYSNQPQHF. Here the CDR3 DNA reads TGTGCCAGCCTCGGAGGGGTTTATAGCAATCAGCCCCAGCATTTT. This chain joins TRBV6-5 and TRBJ1-5; a possible D gene is TRBD1 (5 bases). The germline CDR1 and CDR2 sequences are MNHEY and SVGAGI. This CDR3 is 15 amino acids long. V dropped 8 bases and J dropped 0 bases, with 14 bases sitting between them.

This chain joins TRBV19 and TRBJ2-2; possibly TRBD1 or TRBD2 for D (5 bases each). This CDR3 contains 16 residues. Looked up from germline, CDR1 is LNHDA and CDR2 is SQIVND (reference sequence). Trimming left V 8 bases short and J 0 bases short, with 16 bases between. The CDR3 reads CASSPTGTANTGELFF. The DNA for the CDR3 is TGTGCCAGTTCTCCCACCGGGACGGCGAACACCGGGGAGCTGTTTTTT.

This clone came up once. CDR3 amino acids: CATHHTMSYEQYF. DNA for the CDR3: TGTGCCACCCACCACACCATGTCCTACGAGCAGTACTTC. The V gene is TRBV7-3, the J gene TRBJ2-7, with unresolved D. V was clipped by 10 bases and J by 1 base, with 14 bases between them. CDR1 and CDR2 from the germline V gene are SGHTA and FQGTGA. The CDR3 is 13 amino acids. Variable domain in full (rest from reference TRBV7-3 and TRBJ2-7): GAGVSQTPSNKVTEKGKYVELRCDPISGHTALYWYRQSLGQGPEFLIYFQGTGAADDSGLPNDRFFAVRPEGSVSTLKIQRTERGDSAVYLCATHHTMSYEQYFGPGTRLTVT.

The CDR3 loop is CASSIHGGGFQETQYF. DNA of the CDR3: TGTGCCAGCAGCATTCACGGGGGGGGATTCCAAGAGACCCAGTACTTC. The genes are TRBV7-6 and TRBJ2-5; 8 bases line up with TRBD2. With 5 bases clipped from V and 1 base from J, the junction kept 9 bases outside the gene matches. This CDR3 region has 16 residues. From germline, CDR1 is SGHVS and CDR2 FNYEAQ.

This sequence joins TRBV9 and TRBJ1-2; D call uncertain. The germline V gene encodes CDR1 SGDLS and CDR2 YYNGEE. Trimming cost V 3 bases and J 1 base, with 7 bases left between them. The CDR3 is 13 amino acids. DNA for the CDR3: TGTGCCAGCAGCGCCCCCCATAACTATGGCTACACCTTC. Protein: CASSAPHNYGYTF.

This clone appeared a few times. The chain is built from TRBV6-4 and TRBJ1-3; D is perhaps TRBD1 (6 bases). V gave up 3 bases and J gave up 4 bases, with 10 bases separating them. Germline V gene data show CDR1 as MRHNA and CDR2 as SNTAGT. This CDR3 spans 14 amino acids. The CDR3 is CASSDTGWGNTIYF. The CDR3 nucleotides are TGTGCCAGCAGTGATACAGGGTGGGGAAACACCATATATTTT.

This clone was detected only once. The V gene is TRBV19, the J gene TRBJ1-1; the D is unclear. V gave up 6 bases and J gave up 0 bases, with 14 bases separating them. Per germline, CDR1 LNHDA and CDR2 SQIVND (reference sequence). There are 15 residues in the CDR3. DNA for the CDR3: TGTGCCAGTAGAACAAAGACAAATCTGAACACTGAAGCTTTCTTT. Its protein is CASRTKTNLNTEAFF.

The V gene is TRBV30, the J gene TRBJ2-1; TRBD2 matches 7 bases. The V gene's germline CDR1 is GTSNPN and CDR2 SVGIG (reference sequence). With 4 bases clipped from V and 3 bases from J, the junction kept 6 bases outside the gene matches. The CDR3 sequence is 14 residues long. Here the CDR3 reads CAWKVQRGYNEQFF. The DNA for the CDR3 is TGTGCCTGGAAGGTCCAGCGGGGCTACAATGAGCAGTTCTTC.

This rearrangement joins TRBV27 to TRBJ2-2; 10 nucleotides align to TRBD2. CDR3 size: 19 residues. Germline trimming cut 1 base from V and 0 bases from J; bases unmatched to any gene: 8. Germline V gene lookup returns CDR1 MNHEY and CDR2 SMNVEV (reference sequence). The DNA of the CDR3 is TGTGCCAGCAGTTTATTGGGCGTTAGCGGGAGGTCGAACACCGGGGAGCTGTTTTTT. Protein product: CASSLLGVSGRSNTGELFF.

This chain uses TRBV9 with TRBJ2-7; 9 nucleotides align to TRBD1. Trimming removed 0 bases from V and 9 bases from J; junction bases left unmatched: 7. The CDR3 is made up of 14 amino acids. Per the germline V gene, CDR1 is SGDLS and CDR2 is YYNGEE. DNA for the CDR3: TGTGCCAGCAGCGTAGGTGGGACAGGGATATCGCAGTACTTC. Amino acids: CASSVGGTGISQYF.

This clone was seen a handful of times. The DNA for the CDR3 is TGCGCCAGCAGCCCGACATATACTAATAATGAAAAACTGTTTTTT. Translation gives CASSPTYTNNEKLFF. This chain joins TRBV5-1 and TRBJ1-4; D remains unclear. Trimming removed 4 bases at V and 4 bases at J, with 14 bases between. CDR3 length: 15 amino acids. CDR1 and CDR2 from the germline V gene are SGHRS and YFSETQ.

The CDR3 region has the DNA TGTGCCACCAGTGATTCCGGGACAGGGGCCGGCGAGCAGTACTTC. Translating it yields CATSDSGTGAGEQYF. The V gene is TRBV24-1, the J gene TRBJ2-7; 10 bases align to TRBD1. CDR3 length: 15 amino acids. From germline, CDR1 is KGHDR and CDR2 SFDVKD. The V segment lost 2 bases and the J segment 6 bases; nucleotides outside the gene matches: 6.

The genes are TRBV3-1 (or the pseudogene TRBV3-2) and TRBJ1-1, with a tentative D call TRBD1 (5 bases). This CDR3 region has 13 residues. V dropped 5 bases and J dropped 10 bases, with 17 bases sitting between them. Looked up from germline, CDR1 is LGHDT and CDR2 is YNNKEL (reference sequence). CDR3 nucleotides: TGTGCCAGCAGCTACGGGACGGCCTATGCAGCTTTCTTT. The encoded protein is CASSYGTAYAAFF.

The V and J genes are TRBV19 and TRBJ1-2, with unresolved D. The CDR3 runs to 15 residues. The germline gives CDR1 LNHDA, CDR2 SQIVND (reference sequence). V was pared by 4 bases and J by 1 base, with 13 bases between. The CDR3 is CASSTSRRRNYGYTF. The CDR3, as DNA: TGTGCCAGTAGTACCTCACGCAGGCGTAACTATGGCTACACCTTC. The whole variable domain, filled in from reference TRBV19 and TRBJ1-2, reads DGGITQSPKYLFRKEGQNVTLSCEQNLNHDAMYWYRQDPGQGLRLIYYSQIVNDFQKGDIAEGYSVSREKKESFPLTVTSAQKNPTAFYLCASSTSRRRNYGYTFGSGTRLTVV.

The count of this clone is one. This sequence joins TRBV7-3 and TRBJ2-5; 7 nucleotides align to TRBD2. V lost 1 base, J lost 7 bases, and 3 bases stayed unmatched. CDR1 and CDR2 (germline): SGHTA, FQGTGA. The CDR3 runs to 13 residues. CDR3 DNA sequence: TGTGCCAGCAGCTTAAGCGGGAGAGCGACCCAGTACTTC. It is translated as CASSLSGRATQYF.

The chain combines TRBV5-1 with TRBJ1-4; tentatively, D is TRBD1 (5 bases). Per germline, CDR1 SGHRS and CDR2 YFSETQ. Between the trimmed V and J ends, which lost 6 bases and 2 bases, there was a span of 14 bases. This CDR3 spans 15 amino acids. Here the CDR3 reads CASTQGRGTNEKLFF. In DNA, the CDR3 is TGCGCCAGCACCCAGGGTAGGGGCACTAATGAAAAACTGTTTTTT.

This chain links TRBV21-1 with TRBJ1-1. TRBV21-1 is labeled a pseudogene. This CDR3 spans 17 amino acids. CDR3: CASSKGRDLGMNTEAFF. DNA of the CDR3: TGTGCCAGCAGCAAAGGCCGGGATCTAGGAATGAACACTGAAGCTTTCTTT.

The V gene is TRBV10-2, the J gene TRBJ2-2; the match to TRBD1 covers 8 bases. In germline, CDR1 is WSHSY, CDR2 SAAADI. Trimming at V came to 2 bases and at J to 7 bases, leaving 3 bases not matched to a gene. The CDR3 totals 14 residues. DNA of the CDR3: TGCGCCAGCAGTGAGACAGGGGGGTTCGGGGAGCTGTTTTTT. Its protein product is CASSETGGFGELFF.

The chain uses TRBV6-2 or TRBV6-3 and TRBJ2-2; D is unclear. Germline V gene lookup returns CDR1 MNHEY and CDR2 SVGEGT. This CDR3 contains 11 residues. Trimming removed 2 bases at V and 7 bases at J, with 2 bases between. Here the CDR3 reads CASSYLGELFF. The CDR3 nucleotides are TGTGCCAGCAGTTACCTCGGGGAGCTGTTTTTT.

The chain is built from TRBV6-5 and TRBJ1-5, with TRBD1 as a possible D gene (6 bases). The V gene lost 2 bases and the J gene lost 1 base, with 9 bases spanning the gap. The CDR3 is made up of 15 amino acids. In germline, CDR1 is MNHEY, CDR2 SVGAGI. CDR3 DNA: TGTGCCAGCAGTTACAAGGGGGGAAGCAATCAGCCCCAGCATTTT. Amino acids: CASSYKGGSNQPQHF.

The chain joins TRBV19 to TRBJ1-5; TRBD1 matches at 12 bases. Germline CDR1 LNHDA, CDR2 SQIVND (reference sequence). This CDR3 has 17 residues. V lost 3 bases and J lost 7; bases outside the gene matches: 10. The chain's CDR3 is CASSMGSGTGGDQPQHF. The CDR3 coding sequence is TGTGCCAGTAGTATGGGGTCCGGGACAGGGGGCGACCAGCCCCAGCATTTT.